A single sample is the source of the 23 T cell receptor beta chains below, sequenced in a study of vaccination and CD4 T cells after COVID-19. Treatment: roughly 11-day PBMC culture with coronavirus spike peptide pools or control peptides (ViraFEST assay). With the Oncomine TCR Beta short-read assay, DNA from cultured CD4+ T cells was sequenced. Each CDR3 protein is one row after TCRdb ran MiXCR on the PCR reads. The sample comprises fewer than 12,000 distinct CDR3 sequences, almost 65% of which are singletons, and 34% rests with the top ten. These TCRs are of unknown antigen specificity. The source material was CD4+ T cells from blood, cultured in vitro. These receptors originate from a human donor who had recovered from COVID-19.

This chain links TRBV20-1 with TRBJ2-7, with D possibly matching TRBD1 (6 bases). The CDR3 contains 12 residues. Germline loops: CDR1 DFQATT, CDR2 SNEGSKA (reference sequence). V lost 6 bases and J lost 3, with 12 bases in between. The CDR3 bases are TGCAGTGCCGAGGCGGACAGCTACGAGCAGTACTTC. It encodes CSAEADSYEQYF.

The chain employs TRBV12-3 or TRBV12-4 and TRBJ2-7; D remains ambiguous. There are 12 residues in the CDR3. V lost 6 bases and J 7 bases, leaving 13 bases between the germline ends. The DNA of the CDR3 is TGTGCCAGCAGCCCTACCCCGTTTGAGCAGTACTTC. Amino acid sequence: CASSPTPFEQYF.

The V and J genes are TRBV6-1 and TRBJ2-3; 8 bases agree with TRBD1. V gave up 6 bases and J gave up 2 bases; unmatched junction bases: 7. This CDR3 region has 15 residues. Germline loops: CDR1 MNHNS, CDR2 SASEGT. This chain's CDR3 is CASSLDRGNTDTQYF. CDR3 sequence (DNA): TGTGCCAGCAGCCTAGACAGGGGCAACACAGATACGCAGTATTTT.

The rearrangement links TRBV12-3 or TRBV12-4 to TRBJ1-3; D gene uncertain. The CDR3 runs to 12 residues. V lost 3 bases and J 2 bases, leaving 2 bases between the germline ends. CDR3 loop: CASSFAGNTIYF. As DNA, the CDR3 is TGTGCCAGCAGTTTTGCTGGAAACACCATATATTTT.

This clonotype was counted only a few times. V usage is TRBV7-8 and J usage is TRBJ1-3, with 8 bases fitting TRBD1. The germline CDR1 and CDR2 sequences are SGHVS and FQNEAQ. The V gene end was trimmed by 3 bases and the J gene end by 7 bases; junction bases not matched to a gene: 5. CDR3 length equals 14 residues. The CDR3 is CASSLTGVMNTIYF. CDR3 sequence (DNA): TGTGCCAGCAGCTTGACAGGGGTGATGAACACCATATATTTT.

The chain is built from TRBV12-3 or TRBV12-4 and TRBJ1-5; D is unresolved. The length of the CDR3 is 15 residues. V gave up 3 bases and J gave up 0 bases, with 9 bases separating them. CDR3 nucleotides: TGTGCCAGCAGTTTCGATTCTTCTAGCAATCAGCCCCAGCATTTT. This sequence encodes CASSFDSSSNQPQHF.

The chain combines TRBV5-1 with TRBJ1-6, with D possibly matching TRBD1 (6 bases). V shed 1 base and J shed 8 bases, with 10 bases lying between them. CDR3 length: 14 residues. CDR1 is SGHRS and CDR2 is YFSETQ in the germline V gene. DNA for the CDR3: TGCGCCAGCAGCTTGCGGGACACTGATTCACCCCTCCACTTT. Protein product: CASSLRDTDSPLHF.

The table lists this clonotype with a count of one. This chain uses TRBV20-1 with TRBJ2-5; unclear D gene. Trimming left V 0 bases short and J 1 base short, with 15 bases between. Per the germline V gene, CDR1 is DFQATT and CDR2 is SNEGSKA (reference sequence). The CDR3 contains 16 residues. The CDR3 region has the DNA TGCAGTGCTAGAGATGTAGAGGATCCCGCCCAAGAGACCCAGTACTTC. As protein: CSARDVEDPAQETQYF.

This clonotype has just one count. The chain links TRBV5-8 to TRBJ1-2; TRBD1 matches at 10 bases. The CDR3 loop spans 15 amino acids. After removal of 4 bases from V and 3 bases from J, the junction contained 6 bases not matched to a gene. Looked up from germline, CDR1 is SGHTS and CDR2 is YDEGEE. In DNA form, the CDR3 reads TGTGCCAGCAGCCTGGGACAGGGGATCGACTATGGCTACACCTTC. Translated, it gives CASSLGQGIDYGYTF.

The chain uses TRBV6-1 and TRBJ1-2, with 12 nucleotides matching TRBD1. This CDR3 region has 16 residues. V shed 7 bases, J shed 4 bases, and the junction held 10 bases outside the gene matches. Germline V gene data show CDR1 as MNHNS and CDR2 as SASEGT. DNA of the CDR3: TGTGCCAGCACTCGGACCGGGACAGGGGGCCGCTATGGCTACACCTTC. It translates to CASTRTGTGGRYGYTF.

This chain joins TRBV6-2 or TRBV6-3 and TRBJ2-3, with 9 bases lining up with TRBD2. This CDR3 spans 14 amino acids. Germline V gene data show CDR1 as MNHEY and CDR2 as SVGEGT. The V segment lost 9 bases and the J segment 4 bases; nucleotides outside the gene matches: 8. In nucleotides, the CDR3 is TGTGCCAGTAAGACTAGCGGAGCATCAGATACGCAGTATTTT. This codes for CASKTSGASDTQYF.

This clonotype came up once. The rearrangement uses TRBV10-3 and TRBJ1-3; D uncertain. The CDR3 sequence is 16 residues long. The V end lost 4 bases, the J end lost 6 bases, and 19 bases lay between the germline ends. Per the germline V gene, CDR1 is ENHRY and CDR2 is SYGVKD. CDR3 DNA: TGTGCCATCAGTGCATCAGACCTCCTCGACGAAAACACCATATATTTT. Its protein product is CAISASDLLDENTIYF.

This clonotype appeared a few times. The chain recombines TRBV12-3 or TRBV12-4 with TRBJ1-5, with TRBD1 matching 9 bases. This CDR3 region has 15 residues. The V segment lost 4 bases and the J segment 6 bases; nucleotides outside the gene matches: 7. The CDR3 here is CASSSTTGGGQPQHF. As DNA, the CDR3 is TGTGCCAGCAGTTCGACTACAGGGGGCGGTCAGCCCCAGCATTTT.

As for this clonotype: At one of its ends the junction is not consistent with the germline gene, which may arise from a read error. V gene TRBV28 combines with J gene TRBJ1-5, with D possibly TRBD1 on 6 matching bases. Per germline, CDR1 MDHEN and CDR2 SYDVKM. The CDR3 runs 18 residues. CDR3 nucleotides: TGTGCCAGCCGTTTTGAGGTGGGGTGGACAGATAGCAATCAGCCCCAGCATTTT. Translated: CASRFEVGWTDSNQPQHF.

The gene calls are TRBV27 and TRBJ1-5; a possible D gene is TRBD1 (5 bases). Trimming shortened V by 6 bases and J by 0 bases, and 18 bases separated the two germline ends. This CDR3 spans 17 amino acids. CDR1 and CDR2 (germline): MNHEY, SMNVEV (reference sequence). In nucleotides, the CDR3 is TGTGCCAGCAGCCGTATGACTGGGGGGGATAGCAATCAGCCCCAGCATTTT. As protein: CASSRMTGGDSNQPQHF.

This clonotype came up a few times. For the CDR3, the DNA is TGTGCCAGCAGTGTAAGGGACCTTAACGAGCAGTACTTC. Encoded protein: CASSVRDLNEQYF. The rearrangement joins TRBV2 to TRBJ2-7; tentatively, D is TRBD1 or TRBD2 (5 bases each). This CDR3 contains 13 residues. Germline assignment: CDR1 SNHLY and CDR2 FYNNEI. Trimming stripped 4 bases from V and 5 bases from J, with 12 bases between.

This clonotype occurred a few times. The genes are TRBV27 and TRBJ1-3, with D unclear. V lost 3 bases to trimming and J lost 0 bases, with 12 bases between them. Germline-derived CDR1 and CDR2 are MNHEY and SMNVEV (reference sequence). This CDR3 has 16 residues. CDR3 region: CASSLNSVSSGNTIYF. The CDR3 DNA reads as TGTGCCAGCAGTTTGAACTCCGTCAGCTCTGGAAACACCATATATTTT.

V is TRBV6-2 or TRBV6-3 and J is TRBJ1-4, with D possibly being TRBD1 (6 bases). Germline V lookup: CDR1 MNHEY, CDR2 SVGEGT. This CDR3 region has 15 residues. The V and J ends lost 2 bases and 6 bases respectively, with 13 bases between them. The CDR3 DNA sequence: TGTGCCAGCAGTTACGTCGGGGGCGAATATGAAAAACTGTTTTTT. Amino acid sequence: CASSYVGGEYEKLFF.

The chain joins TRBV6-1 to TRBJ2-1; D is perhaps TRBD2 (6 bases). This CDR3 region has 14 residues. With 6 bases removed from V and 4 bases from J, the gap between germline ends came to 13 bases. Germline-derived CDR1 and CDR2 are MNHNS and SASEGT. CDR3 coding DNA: TGTGCCAGCAGGCCAGGGACTTCTTACAATGAGCAGTTCTTC. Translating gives CASRPGTSYNEQFF.

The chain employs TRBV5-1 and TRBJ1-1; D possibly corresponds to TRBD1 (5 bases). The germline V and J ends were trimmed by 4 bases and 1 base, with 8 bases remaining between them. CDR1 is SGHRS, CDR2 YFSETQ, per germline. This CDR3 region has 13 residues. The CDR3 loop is CASSPGWNTEAFF. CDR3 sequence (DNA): TGCGCCAGCAGCCCAGGGTGGAACACTGAAGCTTTCTTT.

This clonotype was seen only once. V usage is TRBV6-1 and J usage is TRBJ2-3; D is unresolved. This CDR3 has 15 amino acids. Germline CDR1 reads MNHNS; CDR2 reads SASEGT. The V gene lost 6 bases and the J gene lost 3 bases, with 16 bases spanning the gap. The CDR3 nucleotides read TGTGCCAGCAGCCGTTCGGCCCTTGAGACAGATACGCAGTATTTT. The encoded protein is CASSRSALETDTQYF.

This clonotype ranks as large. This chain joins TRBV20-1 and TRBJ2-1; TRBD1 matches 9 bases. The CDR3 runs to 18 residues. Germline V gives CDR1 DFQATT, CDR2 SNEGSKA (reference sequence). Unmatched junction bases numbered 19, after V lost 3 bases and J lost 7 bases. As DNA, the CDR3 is TGCAGTGCTAGTCCCACCGGGACAGGGTATTCCCTCTCGAATGAGCAGTTCTTC. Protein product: CSASPTGTGYSLSNEQFF.

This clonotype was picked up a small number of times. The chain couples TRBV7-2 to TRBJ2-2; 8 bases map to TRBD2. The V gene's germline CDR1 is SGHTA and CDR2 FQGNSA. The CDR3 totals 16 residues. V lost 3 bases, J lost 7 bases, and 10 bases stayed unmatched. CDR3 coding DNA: TGTGCCAGCAGCTTCAGGCGGGGGGTTGGTGGCGGGGAGCTGTTTTTT. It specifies CASSFRRGVGGGELFF.